Presented here are 26 T cell receptor beta chains from one specimen sequenced in a study of blood T cell repertoires in COVID-19. Assay: immunoSEQ multiplex PCR; the TCRdb copy retains only in-frame clones and omits some. In the table there are approximately 72,000 clones, over 75% of which are singletons. Sequenced sample: peripheral blood. These receptor sequences come from a man in his fifties or sixties with acute or convalescent COVID-19.

The genes are TRBV6-5 and TRBJ1-4, with D tentatively TRBD1 (6 bases). Deletions cut 6 bases from V and 8 bases from J, with 16 bases between. This CDR3 has 14 amino acids. Germline loops: CDR1 MNHEY, CDR2 SVGAGI. The CDR3 region has the DNA TGTGCCAGCAGCCTAAGCAGGGGCCGGGAAAAACTGTTTTTT. Translation: CASSLSRGREKLFF.

The genes are TRBV11-3 and TRBJ2-2, with 7 nucleotides matching TRBD1. Trimming removed 4 bases from V and 6 bases from J; junction bases left unmatched: 8. There are 15 residues in the CDR3. Per the germline V gene, CDR1 is SGHNT and CDR2 is YENEEA. Here the CDR3 DNA reads TGTGCCAGCAGCTCACCGGGACAGCCCCCCGGGGAGCTGTTTTTT. Residues: CASSSPGQPPGELFF. The whole variable domain, filled in from reference TRBV11-3 and TRBJ2-2, reads EAGVVQSPRYKIIEKKQPVAFWCNPISGHNTLYWYLQNLGQGPELLIRYENEEAVDDSQLPKDRFSAERLKGVDSTLKIQPAELGDSAVYLCASSSPGQPPGELFFGEGSRLTVL.

This rearrangement joins TRBV10-1 to TRBJ1-1, with 9 bases identical to TRBD1. Germline V gene sequence: CDR1 WNHNN, CDR2 SYGVQD (reference sequence). With V trimmed by 6 bases and J by 5 bases, 10 bases remained unmatched. This CDR3 is 15 amino acids long. CDR3 bases: TGCGCCAGCAGACCGGGACAGGGTGCGGATACTGAAGCTTTCTTT. Translating it yields CASRPGQGADTEAFF.

This chain joins TRBV24-1 and TRBJ1-1, with D tentatively TRBD1 (5 bases). Per the germline V gene, CDR1 is KGHDR and CDR2 is SFDVKD. CDR3 length: 14 residues. V was clipped by 0 bases and J by 10 bases, with 14 bases between them. The CDR3 sequence is CATSDLQRGFGAFF. The CDR3, as DNA: TGTGCCACCAGTGATTTGCAACGGGGGTTTGGAGCTTTCTTT.

The rearrangement uses TRBV30 and TRBJ2-7; maybe TRBD1 (6 bases). The CDR3 contains 14 residues. Germline-derived CDR1 and CDR2 are GTSNPN and SVGIG (reference sequence). Trimming left V 2 bases short and J 1 base short, with 12 bases between. CDR3 protein: CAWSPTGLSYEQYF. The DNA of the CDR3 is TGTGCCTGGAGTCCGACAGGATTATCCTACGAGCAGTACTTC.

V gene TRBV6-4 combines with J gene TRBJ2-2, with TRBD2 matching 9 bases. Germline CDR1 and CDR2: MRHNA and SNTAGT. The ends lost 3 bases at V and 3 bases at J; junction bases unmatched: 2. This CDR3 has 15 amino acids. The CDR3 DNA follows: TGTGCCAGCAGTGAGCGGGGGGGCCACACCGGGGAGCTGTTTTTT. It yields the protein CASSERGGHTGELFF.

The CDR3: CASRRGTEETQYF. CDR3 DNA: TGTGCCAGCAGGCGCGGGACCGAAGAGACCCAGTACTTC. This chain connects TRBV28 to TRBJ2-5; D might be TRBD2 (6 bases). This CDR3 contains 13 residues. Trimming removed 6 bases at V and 3 bases at J, with 11 bases between. CDR1 is MDHEN and CDR2 is SYDVKM in the germline V gene.

This chain uses TRBV19 with TRBJ2-7; TRBD1 agrees at 8 bases. V shed 5 bases, J shed 2 bases, and the junction held 5 bases outside the gene matches. Looked up from germline, CDR1 is LNHDA and CDR2 is SQIVND (reference sequence). The CDR3 spans 14 residues. This chain's CDR3 is CASSPGQGTYEQYF. CDR3 DNA sequence: TGTGCCAGTAGTCCAGGACAGGGTACCTACGAGCAGTACTTC.

The chain couples TRBV12-5 to TRBJ1-1, with TRBD1 matching 8 bases. The germline gives CDR1 LGHNT, CDR2 FRNRAP. The CDR3 contains 15 residues. The ends lost 4 bases at V and 1 base at J; junction bases unmatched: 5. The CDR3 loop is CASGWEDRANTEAFF. CDR3 nucleotides: TGTGCTAGTGGTTGGGAGGACAGGGCGAACACTGAAGCTTTCTTT.

V and J are TRBV2 and TRBJ2-7, with D possibly being TRBD1 (5 bases). V lost 1 base and J 5 bases, leaving 9 bases between the germline ends. The CDR3 is 13 amino acids. Germline V CDR1 and CDR2: SNHLY, FYNNEI. The DNA of the CDR3 is TGTGCCAGCAGTGAAGAAGGGGTGGACGAGCAGTACTTC. The encoded protein is CASSEEGVDEQYF.

In DNA, the CDR3 is TGCGCCAGCAGCCAAAGCCCGACTAGCGGGCCGTACAATGAGCAGTTCTTC. As protein: CASSQSPTSGPYNEQFF. The chain is built from TRBV4-1 and TRBJ2-1, with 10 bases that match TRBD2. The length of the CDR3 is 17 residues. Trimming cost V 2 bases and J 4 bases; bases outside gene matches: 8. CDR1 and CDR2 (germline): MGHRA, YSYEKL.

V and J are TRBV11-2 and TRBJ2-1; D is undetermined. Germline-derived CDR1 and CDR2 are SGHAT and FQNNGV. CDR3 length: 14 residues. V lost 2 bases and J lost 10, with 15 bases in between. DNA for the CDR3: TGTGCCAGCAGCTTAATACACCTTGAAGAAGAGCAGTTCTTC. Amino acids: CASSLIHLEEEQFF.

The chain has TRBV3-1 (or the pseudogene TRBV3-2) and TRBJ2-1; 13 bases line up with TRBD2. Per the germline V gene, CDR1 is LGHDT and CDR2 is YNNKEL (reference sequence). There are 16 residues in the CDR3. The V gene end was trimmed by 5 bases and the J gene end by 4 bases; junction bases not matched to a gene: 5. The CDR3 spells CASSYWTSGGYNEQFF. CDR3 nucleotide sequence: TGTGCCAGCAGCTACTGGACTAGCGGGGGTTACAATGAGCAGTTCTTC.

The chain joins TRBV5-6 to TRBJ1-2; D perhaps matches TRBD1 (5 bases). CDR3 length equals 16 residues. Trimming took off 0 bases at V and 3 bases at J, with 15 bases between the two ends. Germline-derived CDR1 and CDR2 are SGHDT and YYEEEE. The CDR3 region is CASSLGGTAAHYGYTF. The DNA of the CDR3 is TGTGCCAGCAGCTTGGGGGGCACCGCTGCTCACTATGGCTACACCTTC. Using reference TRBV5-6 and TRBJ1-2 for the parts outside the CDR3, the full variable domain is DAGVTQSPTHLIKTRGQQVTLRCSPKSGHDTVSWYQQALGQGPQFIFQYYEEEERQRGNFPDRFSGHQFPNYSSELNVNALLLGDSALYLCASSLGGTAAHYGYTFGSGTRLTVV.

This chain links TRBV5-4 with TRBJ1-5; possible D gene TRBD1, 5 bases. CDR1 is SGHNT and CDR2 is YYREEE in the germline V gene (reference sequence). Between the trimmed V and J ends, which lost 0 bases and 1 base, there was a span of 8 bases. CDR3 length: 15 amino acids. The CDR3 DNA reads as TGTGCCAGCAGCTTGGACCAGGGAAGCAATCAGCCCCAGCATTTT. Encoded protein: CASSLDQGSNQPQHF.

This clone showed up just once. This chain links TRBV6-5 with TRBJ1-4, with 7 bases fitting TRBD1. In germline, CDR1 is MNHEY, CDR2 SVGAGI. The junction had 8 bases not matched to a gene; V was cut back by 2 bases and J by 8 bases. The CDR3 is 15 residues long. This CDR3 reads CASSYGGGGGEKLFF. CDR3 sequence (DNA): TGTGCCAGCAGTTACGGAGGAGGGGGCGGCGAAAAACTGTTTTTT.

This sequence joins TRBV2 and TRBJ1-5, with 8 bases fitting TRBD1. Trimming at V came to 6 bases and at J to 0 bases, leaving 4 bases not matched to a gene. There are 15 residues in the CDR3. Germline-derived CDR1 and CDR2 are SNHLY and FYNNEI. CDR3 bases: TGTGCCAGCAGGGACAGGGTGGATAGCAATCAGCCCCAGCATTTT. Protein: CASRDRVDSNQPQHF.

The chain links TRBV4-1 to TRBJ2-1, with D possibly TRBD1 on 6 matching bases. Between the trimmed V and J ends, which lost 0 bases and 3 bases, there was a span of 12 bases. This CDR3 has 16 amino acids. CDR1 and CDR2 from the germline V gene are MGHRA and YSYEKL. CDR3 residues: CASSQDARGNYNEQFF. Here the CDR3 DNA reads TGCGCCAGCAGCCAAGACGCCAGGGGAAACTACAATGAGCAGTTCTTC.

This chain links TRBV12-3 or TRBV12-4 with TRBJ2-7, with D unclear. V lost 3 bases and J lost 2, with 8 bases in between. The CDR3 is 13 amino acids. CDR3 nucleotides: TGTGCCAGCAGTTTGGGCTATACCTACGAGCAGTACTTC. Translation gives CASSLGYTYEQYF.

Regarding this clone: One end of the junction varies from germline; a read error may be responsible. This chain connects TRBV7-4 to TRBJ1-5; D ambiguous. The CDR3 has 13 residues. CDR1 is SGHVT, CDR2 SQSDAQ, per germline. The DNA for the CDR3 is TGTGCCAGCAGCTTAGTGGAGCAATCAGCCCCAGCATTT. Protein sequence: CASSLVEQSAPAF. The whole variable domain, remainder taken from reference TRBV7-4 and TRBJ1-5, is GAGVSQSPRYKVAKRGRDVALRCDSISGHVTLYWYRQTLGQGSEVLTYSQSDAQRDKSGRPSGRFSAERPERSVSTLKIQRTEQGDSAVYLCASSLVEQSAPAFGDGTRLSIL.

CDR3 sequence reads: CASSPGQGPDTQYF. In DNA form, the CDR3 reads TGTGCCAGTAGCCCCGGACAGGGGCCAGATACGCAGTATTTT. The J gene is TRBJ2-3, the V gene TRBV19, with 9 bases that match TRBD1. The ends lost 6 bases at V and 4 bases at J; junction bases unmatched: 5. The CDR3 is 14 amino acids. Germline V gives CDR1 LNHDA, CDR2 SQIVND (reference sequence).

V and J are TRBV4-2 and TRBJ2-7; 10 bases agree with TRBD2. V gave up 1 base and J gave up 7 bases; unmatched junction bases: 4. The CDR3 spans 14 residues. Per germline, CDR1 LGHNA and CDR2 YNFKEQ. In nucleotides, the CDR3 is TGTGCCAGCAGCCAAGCACTAGCGGGGTGGGAGCAGTACTTC. Its protein is CASSQALAGWEQYF.

A single count supports this clone. The J gene is TRBJ1-2, the V gene TRBV5-6; 7 nucleotides line up with TRBD1. CDR3 length: 14 residues. Looked up from germline, CDR1 is SGHDT and CDR2 is YYEEEE. V shed 0 bases, J shed 2 bases, and the junction held 1 base outside the gene matches. The CDR3 DNA is TGTGCCAGCAGCTTGGGGGGACAGAACTATGGCTACACCTTC. It codes for CASSLGGQNYGYTF.

This clone was detected once. This rearrangement joins TRBV6-1 to TRBJ2-7, with D uncertain. The CDR3 is made up of 15 amino acids. Trimming removed 1 base from V and 3 bases from J, with 13 bases in between. Germline V lookup: CDR1 MNHNS, CDR2 SASEGT. In DNA form, the CDR3 reads TGTGCCAGCAGTGAAGTTTTCGGTTTTATCTACGAGCAGTACTTC. It translates to CASSEVFGFIYEQYF.

This chain connects TRBV3-1 (or the pseudogene TRBV3-2) to TRBJ2-1; TRBD2 might be the D (6 bases). V was shortened by 7 bases and J by 2 bases, with 15 bases between the two germline ends. Germline loops: CDR1 LGHDT, CDR2 YNNKEL (reference sequence). The CDR3 contains 15 residues. The CDR3 sequence: CASTKGGEAYNEQFF. CDR3 DNA sequence: TGTGCCAGCACAAAAGGAGGGGAGGCCTACAATGAGCAGTTCTTC.

The chain carries TRBV20-1 and TRBJ2-1, with unresolved D. CDR1 and CDR2 (germline): DFQATT, SNEGSKA (reference sequence). This CDR3 is 10 amino acids long. The ends were cut back, 6 bases at V and 5 bases at J, with 5 bases in the middle. The DNA for the CDR3 is TGCAGTGCCGTAAACAATGAGCAGTTCTTC. It translates to CSAVNNEQFF.